This T cell receptor beta chain was profiled in a study of blood T cell repertoires in COVID-19. Study-level background: Acute and convalescent COVID-19 samples came from the United States, Italy and Spain. T cells, B-cell-depleted T cells, or PBMCs provided the cDNA or gDNA that served as material.

V was pared by 2 bases and J by 4 bases, with 4 bases of the junction left unmatched. This CDR3 region has 16 residues. Germline values: CDR1 LGHNA, CDR2 YNFKEQ. In the source study's methods: Amplified reference gene primers provided the basis for estimating nucleated cell counts. Libraries were prepared by immunoSEQ multiplex PCR; TCRdb keeps only in-frame clonotypes and omits some of them. V and J calls and clone size come straight from that table; D and trimming were deduced from the DNA. The sample consists of approximately 250,000 clones, around 82% of them appearing once. The sequence was obtained from a human donor in a cohort sampled during active COVID-19. The J gene is TRBJ1-3, the V gene TRBV4-2, with 11 bases fitting TRBD1. Material: peripheral blood. The CDR3 sequence is CASSQFGQGAGNTIYF. Here the CDR3 DNA reads TGTGCCAGCAGCCAATTTGGACAGGGGGCCGGAAACACCATATATTTT.